These 8 T cell receptor beta chains were sequenced from one sample in a study of blood T cell repertoires in COVID-19. The table came from immunoSEQ multiplex PCR; TCRdb's copy has only in-frame clones and leaves some out. The table includes approximately 300,000 clones, about 83% detected once. Material: peripheral blood. The receptors shown here come from a woman aged 50 to 60 with acute or convalescent COVID-19.

This clone was detected only a few times. The chain is built from TRBV5-1 and TRBJ1-2; 7 nucleotides line up with TRBD1. From germline, CDR1 is SGHRS and CDR2 YFSETQ. This CDR3 comprises 15 residues. The V segment lost 3 bases and the J segment 1 base; nucleotides outside the gene matches: 6. DNA for the CDR3: TGCGCCAGCAGCTCGGGGACAGAAGATAACTATGGCTACACCTTC. Translation: CASSSGTEDNYGYTF.

The J gene is TRBJ2-7, the V gene TRBV18; 9 bases line up with TRBD2. V dropped 5 bases and J dropped 3; count of bases not matched to a gene: 5. CDR1 KGHSH and CDR2 LQKENI come from the germline V gene. The CDR3 spans 14 residues. The chain's CDR3 is CASSAGLAGYEQYV. Here the CDR3 DNA reads TGTGCCAGCTCAGCGGGACTAGCTGGCTACGAGCAGTACGTC.

J is TRBJ2-3 and V is TRBV7-2, with D possibly matching TRBD2 (6 bases). Trimming took off 5 bases at V and 9 bases at J, with 18 bases between the two ends. CDR1 is SGHTA and CDR2 is FQGNSA in the germline V gene. The CDR3 is made up of 14 amino acids. CDR3 DNA: TGTGCCAGCAGCCCATCGGACTGGGGAGGCACGCAGTATTTT. As protein: CASSPSDWGGTQYF.

The V and J genes are TRBV27 and TRBJ1-6, with 7 nucleotides matching TRBD1. CDR3 length: 13 amino acids. Germline loops: CDR1 MNHEY, CDR2 SMNVEV (reference sequence). Trimming removed 6 bases from V and 10 bases from J; junction bases left unmatched: 6. The CDR3 nucleotides read TGTGCCAGCAGGGGGACAGTCTGGTCACCCCTCCACTTT. Translating gives CASRGTVWSPLHF.

The V gene is TRBV5-6, the J gene TRBJ1-3; no firm D call. The CDR3 sequence is 19 residues long. Per the germline V gene, CDR1 is SGHDT and CDR2 is YYEEEE. The V end lost 6 bases, the J end lost 4 bases, and 29 bases lay between the germline ends. CDR3 in DNA: TGTGCCAGCACCCGAGGCCCTGAAGGATCCATGGTGATGGGAAACACCATATATTTT. Protein: CASTRGPEGSMVMGNTIYF. The variable domain in full, with the rest retrieved from reference TRBV5-6 and TRBJ1-3, is DAGVTQSPTHLIKTRGQQVTLRCSPKSGHDTVSWYQQALGQGPQFIFQYYEEEERQRGNFPDRFSGHQFPNYSSELNVNALLLGDSALYLCASTRGPEGSMVMGNTIYFGEGSWLTVV.

This clone was counted ten times or more. V and J are TRBV7-9 and TRBJ2-7; TRBD2 aligns across 8 bases. The germline gives CDR1 SEHNR, CDR2 FQNEAQ (reference sequence). The CDR3 covers 17 residues. The trim removed 5 bases at V and 2 bases at J, leaving 14 bases unmatched. DNA for the CDR3: TGTGCCAGCAGCCCTCGGCAAGCGGGAGCCGAGGCCTACGAGCAGTACTTC. Protein product: CASSPRQAGAEAYEQYF. The full variable domain, its missing parts supplied by reference TRBV7-9 and TRBJ2-7, is DTGVSQNPRHKITKRGQNVTFRCDPISEHNRLYWYRQTLGQGPEFLTYFQNEAQLEKSRLLSDRFSAERPKGSFSTLEIQRTEQGDSAMYLCASSPRQAGAEAYEQYFGPGTRLTVT.

This sequence joins TRBV18 and TRBJ2-7; 7 nucleotides agree with TRBD2. Trimming cost V 3 bases and J 3 bases; bases outside gene matches: 11. Germline assignment: CDR1 KGHSH and CDR2 LQKENI. The CDR3 has 16 amino acids. As DNA, the CDR3 is TGTGCCAGCTCACCTCAGAGGGGAGGGGAACGCTACGAGCAGTACTTC. Amino acids: CASSPQRGGERYEQYF. The full variable domain, with the rest looked up from reference TRBV18 and TRBJ2-7, is NAGVMQNPRHLVRRRGQEARLRCSPMKGHSHVYWYRQLPEEGLKFMVYLQKENIIDESGMPKERFSAEFPKEGPSILRIQQVVRGDSAAYFCASSPQRGGERYEQYFGPGTRLTVT.

J is TRBJ2-3 and V is TRBV6-5; TRBD1 is a possible D gene (5 bases). This CDR3 contains 14 residues. The ends were cut back, 7 bases at V and 0 bases at J, with 11 bases in the middle. The germline V gene encodes CDR1 MNHEY and CDR2 SVGAGI. Here the CDR3 reads CASTPDTSTDTQYF. The DNA for the CDR3 is TGTGCCAGCACCCCGGACACTAGCACAGATACGCAGTATTTT.